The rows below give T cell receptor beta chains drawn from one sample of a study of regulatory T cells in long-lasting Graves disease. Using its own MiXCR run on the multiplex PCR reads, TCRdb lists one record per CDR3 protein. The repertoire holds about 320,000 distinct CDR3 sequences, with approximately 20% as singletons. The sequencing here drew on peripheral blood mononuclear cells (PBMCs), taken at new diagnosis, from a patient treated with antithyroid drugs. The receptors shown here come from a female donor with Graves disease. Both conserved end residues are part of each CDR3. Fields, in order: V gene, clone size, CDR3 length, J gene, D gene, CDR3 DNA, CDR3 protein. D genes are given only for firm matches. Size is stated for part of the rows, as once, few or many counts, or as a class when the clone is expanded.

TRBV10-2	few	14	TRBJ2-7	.	TGCGCCAGCACCCCAGGGCTAAGCTCCTACGAGCAGTACTTC	CASTPGLSSYEQYF
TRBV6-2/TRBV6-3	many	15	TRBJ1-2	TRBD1	TGTGCCAGCAGTTACCCCGGACAGGCTAACTATGGCTACACCTTC	CASSYPGQANYGYTF
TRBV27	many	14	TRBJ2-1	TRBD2	TGTGCCAGCAGTTTGACTAGCGGGATGGATGAGCAGTTCTTC	CASSLTSGMDEQFF
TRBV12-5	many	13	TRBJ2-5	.	TGTGCTAGTGGCCGGACGAATCAAGAGACCCAGTACTTC	CASGRTNQETQYF
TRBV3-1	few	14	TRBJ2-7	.	TGTGCCAGCAGCCAAGATGGCGAGGGTGGGGGTCAGTACTTC	CASSQDGEGGGQYF
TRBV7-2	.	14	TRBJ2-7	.	TGTGCCAGCAGCTTAGGACCTTTAGCGGAGGAGCAGTACTTC	CASSLGPLAEEQYF
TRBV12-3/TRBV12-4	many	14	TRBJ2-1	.	TGTGCCAGCAGTTTGAGGGAGACCTACAATGAGCAGTTCTTC	CASSLRETYNEQFF
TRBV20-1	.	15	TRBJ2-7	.	TGCAGTGCTAGTGGCCGTAGCGGTGCAACCTACGAGCAGTACTTC	CSASGRSGATYEQYF
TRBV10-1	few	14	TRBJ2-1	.	TGCGCCAGCAGTGTCCACTACTTAACGGACGAGCAGTTCTTC	CASSVHYLTDEQFF
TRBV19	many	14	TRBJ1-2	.	TGTGCCAGTAGGGAAGCCGGTCTCAACTATGGCTACACCTTC	CASREAGLNYGYTF
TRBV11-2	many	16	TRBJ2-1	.	TGTGCCAGCAGTCACGAAGGCGGAGGAGGCGGCAATGAGCAGTTCTTC	CASSHEGGGGGNEQFF
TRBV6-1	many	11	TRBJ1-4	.	TGTGCCAGCAGTGAGGGGTTCCGACTGTTTTTT	CASSEGFRLFF
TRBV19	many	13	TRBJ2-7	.	TGTGCCAGTAGAGCGCTGGAGTCCTACGAGCAGTACTTC	CASRALESYEQYF
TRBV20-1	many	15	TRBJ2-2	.	TGCAGTGCCAGGCGGACCTCACCGAACACCGGGGAGCTGTTTTTT	CSARRTSPNTGELFF
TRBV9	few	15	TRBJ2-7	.	TGTGCCAGCAGCGTAGAAGACAGCAGCTCCTACGAGCAGTACTTC	CASSVEDSSSYEQYF